The subject of this entry is one T cell receptor (beta chain). Germline loops: CDR1 SEHNR, CDR2 FQNEAQ (reference sequence). Trimming pared 4 bases from V and 0 bases from J, leaving 10 bases between. The CDR3 is 15 residues long. The data are from a study of blood T cell repertoires in COVID-19. Clones were sequenced by immunoSEQ multiplex PCR, and TCRdb holds only the in-frame ones, with some missing. In the table there are 250,000 or so clones, 85% to 90% of which are singletons. The V gene is TRBV7-9, the J gene TRBJ1-3; D gene unclear. Source material: PBMCs or T cells enriched from blood (not recorded which). The TCR was taken from a man in his forties or fifties who had recovered from COVID-19. The CDR3 loop is CASSSTHGSGNTIYF. The CDR3 DNA reads as TGTGCCAGCAGCTCCACCCACGGCTCTGGAAACACCATATATTTT.